The clone carrying this T cell receptor (beta chain) was counted only a few times. What it binds is unknown. This record belongs to a study of cytomegalovirus exposure and HLA in healthy donors. About the research overall: In an early release, HLA-typed donors contributed 75 million to 85 million unique TCR sequences. Within the Caucasian-associated ancestry cluster were about 81% of the 398 genotyped donors.

Notes on the study in general: Reports described diagnosis of cytomegalovirus status by the classifier as highly specific and sensitive. 16,951 TCR beta sequences were associated with HLA alleles at 0.05 false discovery rate in a later analysis.

The CDR3 loop spans 13 amino acids. Looked up from germline, CDR1 is GTSNPN and CDR2 is SVGIG (reference sequence). The V end was cut by 1 base, the J end by 7 bases, with 10 bases between. 13 Jbeta primers and 60 Vbeta primers were used for the PCR. Assay used: immunoSEQ multiplex PCR; TCRdb lists only in-frame clones, some missing. The table shows 80,000 or so clones, with around 10% occurring only once. The TCR sequence derives from a man in his fifties or sixties in good health and CMV-seropositive. The chain combines TRBV30 with TRBJ2-2, with D unresolved. The sequenced material came from PBMCs. The CDR3 DNA is TGTGCCTGGAGTGATCTTAGAGGCGGGGAGCTGTTTTTT. This codes for CAWSDLRGGELFF.